The TCR beta chain under discussion was sequenced for a study of cytomegalovirus exposure and HLA in healthy donors. The CDR3 length is 13 residues. Per the germline V gene, CDR1 is LNHDA and CDR2 is SQIVND (reference sequence). Trimming removed 5 bases from V and 0 bases from J, with 5 bases in between. The PCR ran on 60 Vbeta and 13 Jbeta primers. Clones were sequenced by immunoSEQ multiplex PCR, and TCRdb holds only the in-frame ones, with some missing. This sample carries roughly 100,000 clones, more than 65% of them seen once, and the ten largest clones take 2.5% to 3.5%. The material sequenced was PBMCs. The chain joins TRBV19 to TRBJ1-3; unclear D gene. This receptor was identified in a man aged 25 to 40 in good health and CMV-seronegative. The CDR3 here is CASSRSSGNTIYF. The CDR3 DNA sequence: TGTGCCAGTAGTCGGTCCTCTGGAAACACCATATATTTT.